The clone carrying this TCR beta chain has a single count. The CDR3 is 12 amino acids. From germline, CDR1 is GTSNPN and CDR2 SVGIG (reference sequence). Deletions cut 3 bases from V and 2 bases from J, with 5 bases between. The data originate from a study of blood T cells in healthy people across ages. The second PCR ran about 6 to 12 cycles with a sample-barcoded 5' primer and J-beta primers. TCRdb passed the 5' RACE reads through MiXCR, listing each CDR3 protein once. The repertoire holds 800,000 to 900,000 distinct CDR3 sequences, with around two thirds as singletons. This clonotype was obtained from a man younger than 45 in good health. This sequence joins TRBV30 and TRBJ2-1; D gene unclear. Sequences were obtained from blood. CDR3 loop: CAWSPAYNEQFF. CDR3 DNA sequence: TGTGCCTGGAGCCCAGCCTACAATGAGCAGTTCTTC.